These 9 T cell receptor beta chains came from one sample sequenced in a study of shared clonotypes between healthy human individuals. Sequenced by immunoSEQ multiplex PCR; TCRdb stores in-frame clones only, minus some. Here the sample spans 2 million or so clones, about 95% being singletons. Sequencing was carried out using naive CD4+ T cells sorted from blood. The subset denotes: CD45RA+ positively selected. These receptors all stem from a man between 18 and 29 years old in good health.

This sequence joins TRBV18 and TRBJ2-7, with 9 nucleotides matching TRBD2. This CDR3 region has 15 residues. J lost 7 bases, V lost 3 bases, and 10 bases had no gene match. The germline V gene has CDR1 KGHSH and CDR2 LQKENI. As DNA, the CDR3 is TGTGCCAGCTCACCGCTTGATGCGGGAGGGGGAGAGCAGTACTTC. It encodes CASSPLDAGGGEQYF.

The V and J genes are TRBV11-2 and TRBJ1-1; 9 nucleotides align to TRBD1. CDR1 and CDR2 from the germline V gene are SGHAT and FQNNGV. This CDR3 is built from 14 residues. V gave up 0 bases and J gave up 5 bases; unmatched junction bases: 1. In DNA, the CDR3 is TGTGCCAGCAGCTTAGAGGGACAGGGTACTGAAGCTTTCTTT. As protein: CASSLEGQGTEAFF.

CDR3 nucleotides: TGTGCCAGCTCACCACGACAGGGGGAGGGTGAGCAGTTCTTC. Translating gives CASSPRQGEGEQFF. The gene calls are TRBV18 and TRBJ2-1; 9 nucleotides line up with TRBD1. V shed 1 base and J 9 bases; nucleotides not matched to a gene: 4. Looked up from germline, CDR1 is KGHSH and CDR2 is LQKENI. The CDR3 runs to 14 residues.

The V gene is TRBV7-2, the J gene TRBJ1-5; 8 bases fit TRBD1. V lost 2 bases to trimming and J lost 4 bases; unmatched junction nucleotides: 4. Germline V CDR1 and CDR2: SGHTA, FQGNSA. The CDR3 extends over 15 amino acids. The CDR3, as DNA: TGTGCCAGCAGCTTATTGGACAGGGCAAATCAGCCCCAGCATTTT. Translation gives CASSLLDRANQPQHF.

This chain uses TRBV2 with TRBJ2-5, with D possibly being TRBD1 (5 bases). The CDR3 contains 13 residues. From germline, CDR1 is SNHLY and CDR2 FYNNEI. V lost 9 bases and J 7 bases, leaving 18 bases between the germline ends. The DNA for the CDR3 is TGTGCCAGTCTCGGTCAGGGTGGCGGGACCCAGTACTTC. Translating it yields CASLGQGGGTQYF.

This chain uses TRBV11-3 with TRBJ2-7; 10 nucleotides line up with TRBD1. The germline gives CDR1 SGHNT, CDR2 YENEEA. With V trimmed by 5 bases and J by 3 bases, 4 bases remained unmatched. The CDR3 extends over 14 amino acids. The CDR3 nucleotides are TGTGCCAGCAGCCGTGGACAGGGGGTCTACGAGCAGTACTTC. Translation gives CASSRGQGVYEQYF. Variable domain in full (rest from reference TRBV11-3 and TRBJ2-7): EAGVVQSPRYKIIEKKQPVAFWCNPISGHNTLYWYLQNLGQGPELLIRYENEEAVDDSQLPKDRFSAERLKGVDSTLKIQPAELGDSAVYLCASSRGQGVYEQYFGPGTRLTVT.

The chain is built from TRBV6-5 and TRBJ2-3; D remains unclear. The CDR3 covers 15 residues. V was shortened by 0 bases and J by 4 bases, with 11 bases between the two germline ends. Germline V lookup: CDR1 MNHEY, CDR2 SVGAGI. The CDR3 DNA is TGTGCCAGCAGTTACTCTGCCGCAATCCCAGATACGCAGTATTTT. The encoded protein is CASSYSAAIPDTQYF.

The chain links TRBV19 to TRBJ2-5; 9 bases match TRBD1. Trimming at V came to 6 bases and at J to 5 bases, leaving 7 bases not matched to a gene. The CDR3 consists of 14 residues. Germline values: CDR1 LNHDA, CDR2 SQIVND (reference sequence). The CDR3 nucleotides are TGTGCCAGTAGAAAGGACAGGGGACAGGAGACCCAGTACTTC. Residues: CASRKDRGQETQYF.

This clone has a single count. The rearrangement joins TRBV6-1 to TRBJ1-1; 8 positions agree with TRBD1. The CDR3 runs 15 residues. Trimming cost V 6 bases and J 0 bases; bases outside gene matches: 6. Germline V gene sequence: CDR1 MNHNS, CDR2 SASEGT. The CDR3 nucleotides read TGTGCCAGCAGCGACAGGGGAAGGATGAACACTGAAGCTTTCTTT. Protein sequence: CASSDRGRMNTEAFF.